These 17 T cell receptor beta chains originate from one sample sequenced in a study of PD-1 blockade in classical Hodgkin lymphoma. Clones were read by immunoSEQ multiplex PCR, and TCRdb kept only the in-frame ones, dropping some. The sample lists 25,000 to 35,000 clones, approximately 85% occurring once. Regarding time point: cycle 4 day 1 (C4D1), after 6 weeks of nivolumab. Brentuximab vedotin exposure varied, and every patient relapsed after autologous stem cell transplantation. By magnetic negative selection, CD4+ T cells were purified from thawed PBMCs. The sequences come from CD4+ T cells from blood, collected before the fourth cycle of nivolumab. All receptors come from a human donor with classical Hodgkin lymphoma.

This rearrangement joins TRBV9 to TRBJ2-3, with unresolved D. The CDR3 loop spans 13 amino acids. Trimming shortened V by 0 bases and J by 0 bases, and 2 bases separated the two germline ends. Looked up from germline, CDR1 is SGDLS and CDR2 is YYNGEE. The CDR3 reads CASSVASTDTQYF. CDR3 bases: TGTGCCAGCAGCGTAGCTAGCACAGATACGCAGTATTTT.

The CDR3 nucleotides are TGCGCCAGCAGCGGCGGGACAGGGGGGACTGGGGCCAACGTCCTGACTTTC. Translation: CASSGGTGGTGANVLTF. The chain recombines TRBV5-1 with TRBJ2-6; 11 bases agree with TRBD1. Looked up from germline, CDR1 is SGHRS and CDR2 is YFSETQ. The CDR3 consists of 17 residues. The V and J ends lost 4 bases and 2 bases, in that order; junction bases with no gene match: 5.

The gene calls are TRBV18 and TRBJ2-1; 9 bases agree with TRBD2. CDR1 is KGHSH, CDR2 LQKENI, per germline. Losses at the gene ends were 2 bases for V and 9 bases for J; bases not matched to a gene: 8. The CDR3 totals 15 residues. The CDR3 loop reads CASSPFGGRGTEQFF. CDR3 in DNA: TGTGCCAGCTCACCATTTGGCGGGAGGGGGACTGAGCAGTTCTTC.

The chain couples TRBV7-2 to TRBJ2-1; 8 bases agree with TRBD2. The J segment lost 4 bases and the V segment lost 2 bases, leaving 7 bases of the junction unmatched. Germline CDR1 is SGHTA and CDR2 is FQGNSA. The CDR3 sequence is 16 residues long. In DNA form, the CDR3 reads TGTGCCAGCAGCTTATTGCCGGGAGGGCAATACAATGAGCAGTTCTTC. Translation gives CASSLLPGGQYNEQFF.

The V call is TRBV5-4, the J call TRBJ2-5; 9 bases are shared with TRBD2. The junction had 9 bases not matched to a gene; V was cut back by 2 bases and J by 4 bases. The CDR3 totals 16 residues. Germline lookup yields CDR1 SGHNT and CDR2 YYREEE (reference sequence). CDR3 amino acids: CASSFGGLAVLETQYF. The CDR3 coding sequence is TGTGCCAGCAGCTTCGGGGGACTAGCTGTTTTAGAGACCCAGTACTTC.

This chain links TRBV11-2 with TRBJ2-1; no clear D. Germline V gives CDR1 SGHAT, CDR2 FQNNGV. Trimming removed 1 base from V and 5 bases from J, with 3 bases in between. The CDR3 runs to 12 residues. CDR3 nucleotides: TGTGCCAGCAGCTTAGCCCACAATGAGCAGTTCTTC. Amino acids: CASSLAHNEQFF.

This chain uses TRBV19 with TRBJ2-7; the D gene is possibly TRBD1 (5 bases). The germline gives CDR1 LNHDA, CDR2 SQIVND (reference sequence). V was pared by 6 bases and J by 4 bases, with 16 bases between. This CDR3 spans 14 amino acids. CDR3 DNA sequence: TGTGCCAGTAGCCCCGATCCAGGGTATTACGAGCAGTACTTC. It is translated as CASSPDPGYYEQYF. Full variable domain (remainder filled in from reference TRBV19 and TRBJ2-7): DGGITQSPKYLFRKEGQNVTLSCEQNLNHDAMYWYRQDPGQGLRLIYYSQIVNDFQKGDIAEGYSVSREKKESFPLTVTSAQKNPTAFYLCASSPDPGYYEQYFGPGTRLTVT.

This chain joins TRBV28 and TRBJ1-3, with TRBD1 identical over 9 bases. Unmatched junction bases numbered 12, after V lost 10 bases and J lost 8 bases. Per germline, CDR1 MDHEN and CDR2 SYDVKM. The CDR3 loop spans 14 amino acids. The CDR3 loop is CATANRDRAYTIYF. The DNA of the CDR3 is TGTGCCACCGCGAACCGGGACAGGGCATACACCATATATTTT.

The rearrangement uses TRBV6-1 and TRBJ1-2, with 9 bases that match TRBD1. CDR3 size: 14 residues. The V segment lost 5 bases and the J segment 6 bases; nucleotides outside the gene matches: 7. Germline CDR1 and CDR2: MNHNS and SASEGT. As DNA, the CDR3 is TGTGCCAGCAGTACCCGCGGGGACAGGGATGGCTACACCTTC. This codes for CASSTRGDRDGYTF.

The chain uses TRBV28 and TRBJ1-2; D not resolved. The CDR3 contains 14 residues. The ends were cut back, 4 bases at V and 4 bases at J, with 13 bases in the middle. Germline-derived CDR1 and CDR2 are MDHEN and SYDVKM. CDR3 amino acids: CASSYPVGGYGYTF. The CDR3, as DNA: TGTGCCAGCAGTTACCCCGTCGGAGGCTATGGCTACACCTTC.

This chain joins TRBV5-4 and TRBJ2-1; 13 bases agree with TRBD2. The CDR3 runs 16 residues. The J segment lost 3 bases and the V segment lost 7 bases, leaving 7 bases of the junction unmatched. Germline lookup yields CDR1 SGHNT and CDR2 YYREEE (reference sequence). CDR3 loop: CASRRLAGGSYNEQFF. As DNA, the CDR3 is TGTGCCAGCCGCAGACTAGCGGGAGGAAGCTACAATGAGCAGTTCTTC. Full variable domain (outside the CDR3, taken from reference TRBV5-4 and TRBJ2-1): ETGVTQSPTHLIKTRGQQVTLRCSSQSGHNTVSWYQQALGQGPQFIFQYYREEENGRGNFPPRFSGLQFPNYSSELNVNALELDDSALYLCASRRLAGGSYNEQFFGPGTRLTVL.

The rearrangement joins TRBV4-1 to TRBJ2-2; D perhaps matches TRBD1 (6 bases). This CDR3 contains 14 residues. The germline V gene has CDR1 MGHRA and CDR2 YSYEKL. Trimming left V 0 bases short and J 6 bases short, with 8 bases between. The CDR3 region has the DNA TGCGCCAGCAGCCAAGACGACAGGTCCGGGGAGCTGTTTTTT. This codes for CASSQDDRSGELFF.

V is TRBV5-1 and J is TRBJ2-5; 15 nucleotides match TRBD2. The CDR3 is made up of 18 amino acids. J was trimmed by 0 bases and V by 3 bases; bases with no gene match: 6. Per the germline V gene, CDR1 is SGHRS and CDR2 is YFSETQ. CDR3 sequence reads: CASSSGLAGGKYQETQYF. CDR3 DNA: TGCGCCAGCAGCTCCGGACTAGCGGGAGGGAAGTACCAAGAGACCCAGTACTTC.

The chain carries TRBV6-1 and TRBJ2-7; tentative D call: TRBD2 (6 bases). With 4 bases removed from V and 4 bases from J, the gap between germline ends came to 29 bases. CDR3 length: 19 amino acids. In germline, CDR1 is MNHNS, CDR2 SASEGT. CDR3 sequence reads: CASSGNPGPRGGVKYEQYF. DNA of the CDR3: TGTGCCAGCAGTGGGAACCCGGGACCGCGGGGCGGAGTTAAGTACGAGCAGTACTTC.

The chain uses TRBV6-1 and TRBJ1-2; D unresolved. V lost 5 bases to trimming and J lost 8 bases, with 12 bases between them. From germline, CDR1 is MNHNS and CDR2 SASEGT. This CDR3 has 12 amino acids. The CDR3 sequence is CASSSAGDGYTF. The CDR3 DNA is TGTGCCAGCAGTTCCGCGGGAGACGGCTACACCTTC.

CDR3 DNA sequence: TGTGCCAGCAGCCAGGGTGGCCAGCAGTACTTC. As protein: CASSQGGQQYF. The V gene is TRBV11-3, the J gene TRBJ2-7; TRBD1 is a possible D gene (5 bases). Germline V CDR1 and CDR2: SGHNT, YENEEA. Trimming took off 5 bases at V and 8 bases at J, with 10 bases between the two ends. The CDR3 runs to 11 residues.

This chain uses TRBV2 with TRBJ2-3; D gene unclear. V gave up 5 bases and J gave up 6 bases, with 9 bases separating them. The length of the CDR3 is 12 residues. CDR1 and CDR2 from the germline V gene are SNHLY and FYNNEI. Here the CDR3 reads CASSSRWDTQYF. CDR3 coding DNA: TGTGCCAGCAGTTCAAGGTGGGATACGCAGTATTTT.